The 10 T cell receptor beta chains below come from one sample, sequenced in a study of blood T cells in healthy people across ages. Together with a sample-barcoded 5' primer, a J-beta primer mix was included in a second PCR lasting roughly 7 to 11 cycles. TCRdb reanalysed the 5' RACE reads using MiXCR and keeps one entry per CDR3 protein. Here the sample spans around 500,000 distinct CDR3 sequences, 45% to 55% being singletons. Source material: blood. Source of these receptors: a man older than 75 in good health.

Notes on this clonotype: This CDR3 is missing its conserved last phenylalanine or tryptophan, likely due to a read error. This chain connects TRBV27 to TRBJ2-1; D is possibly TRBD2 (6 bases). CDR1 is MNHEY, CDR2 SMNVEV, per germline (reference sequence). CDR3 length: 14 residues. Trimming stripped 5 bases from V and 5 bases from J, with 13 bases between. The CDR3 region has the DNA TGTGCCAGCAGTGTAATTCTAGCGAACAATGAGCAGTTCTTA. This sequence encodes CASSVILANNEQFL.

The V and J genes are TRBV3-1 and TRBJ2-1; 9 nucleotides line up with TRBD2. Germline V CDR1 and CDR2: LGHDT, YNNKEL (reference sequence). The length of the CDR3 is 15 residues. Germline trimming cut 4 bases from V and 7 bases from J; bases unmatched to any gene: 8. This chain's CDR3 is CASSPSSGGGNEQFF. The CDR3, as DNA: TGTGCCAGCAGCCCGAGTAGCGGGGGTGGGAATGAGCAGTTCTTC.

This clonotype occurred a few times. This sequence joins TRBV20-1 and TRBJ1-2; 7 nucleotides align to TRBD1. The CDR3 has 13 residues. Losses at the gene ends were 5 bases for V and 7 bases for J; bases not matched to a gene: 10. Germline V gives CDR1 DFQATT, CDR2 SNEGSKA (reference sequence). CDR3 loop: CSARVAQGGGYTF. The CDR3 DNA sequence: TGCAGTGCTCGGGTAGCTCAGGGGGGTGGCTACACCTTC.

This sequence joins TRBV7-8 and TRBJ2-5; a possible D gene is TRBD2 (5 bases). TRBJ2-7 explains the end of the DNA better; the J call may be wrong. This CDR3 region has 16 residues. Looked up from germline, CDR1 is SGHVS and CDR2 is FQNEAQ. The DNA of the CDR3 is TGTGCCAGCAGCTTAGTCTCTACAGCGCGGGTCTACGAGCAGTACTTC. It codes for CASSLVSTARVYEQYF.

This clonotype has more than one count but fewer than ten. The J gene is TRBJ2-6, the V gene TRBV7-2, with 10 bases that match TRBD2. Per the germline V gene, CDR1 is SGHTA and CDR2 is FQGNSA. With 3 bases clipped from V and 4 bases from J, the junction kept 9 bases outside the gene matches. The CDR3 spans 18 residues. In nucleotides, the CDR3 is TGTGCCAGCAGCTTGTCCCTAGCGGGAGCCTCCGGGGCCAACGTCCTGACTTTC. It yields the protein CASSLSLAGASGANVLTF.

This chain links TRBV28 with TRBJ1-2, with 7 positions matching TRBD1. V shed 6 bases, J shed 3 bases, and the junction held 10 bases outside the gene matches. This CDR3 is 15 amino acids long. The germline V gene has CDR1 MDHEN and CDR2 SYDVKM. The CDR3 DNA is TGTGCCAGCAGCACTACCACCGGGACAGACTATGGCTACACCTTC. Amino acid sequence: CASSTTTGTDYGYTF.

A word on this clonotype: At one end, the junction sequence differs from germline, possibly due to a read error. This chain joins TRBV29-1 and TRBJ2-2; D may be TRBD1 or TRBD2 (6 bases each). The germline gives CDR1 SQVTM, CDR2 ANQGSEA. There are 13 residues in the CDR3. The CDR3 nucleotides read TGCAGCGTTACTCAGGGGAGCACCGGGGGGCTGTTTTTT. The encoded protein is CSVTQGSTGGLFF.

DNA of the CDR3: TGTGCCACCAGCAGGCTGGTGTTTAGCGAGCAGTACTTC. This translates into CATSRLVFSEQYF. The J gene is TRBJ2-7, the V gene TRBV15; no clear D gene. Germline lookup yields CDR1 LNHNV and CDR2 YYDKDF (reference sequence). V was clipped by 3 bases and J by 6 bases, with 12 bases between them. CDR3 length: 13 amino acids.

This clonotype was counted only a few times. The rearrangement joins TRBV4-1 to TRBJ1-4, with D tentatively TRBD1 (5 bases). The CDR3 consists of 13 residues. Germline assignment: CDR1 MGHRA and CDR2 YSYEKL. Trimming took 6 bases from V and 8 from J, leaving 13 bases between them. CDR3 region: CASRGGTSEKLFF. The CDR3 coding sequence is TGCGCCAGCAGGGGGGGGACCTCGGAAAAACTGTTTTTT.

This rearrangement joins TRBV24-1 to TRBJ2-5; D gene ambiguous. The DNA end is more similar to TRBJ2-7, so the J call may be wrong. There are 12 residues in the CDR3. Germline V gene data show CDR1 as KGHDR and CDR2 as SFDVKD. CDR3 sequence reads: CATSGGQDEQYF. The CDR3 DNA follows: TGTGCCACCAGCGGTGGCCAAGACGAGCAGTACTTC.